These 17 T cell receptor beta chains were sequenced from one sample in a study of blood T cell repertoires in COVID-19. The repertoire was sequenced with immunoSEQ multiplex PCR; TCRdb's copy has only in-frame clones and lacks some. The sample records about 27,000 clones, approximately 90% being singletons. Sequenced sample: peripheral blood. These receptors were obtained from a human donor in a cohort sampled during active COVID-19.

The rearrangement uses TRBV11-2 and TRBJ2-1, with 11 nucleotides matching TRBD2. The CDR3 length is 16 residues. Per germline, CDR1 SGHAT and CDR2 FQNNGV. V shed 5 bases and J 5 bases; nucleotides not matched to a gene: 8. For the CDR3, the DNA is TGTGCCAGCAGCATAATTACTAGCGGGAGTAACAATGAGCAGTTCTTC. This encodes CASSIITSGSNNEQFF.

This chain joins TRBV11-2 and TRBJ2-5; possible D gene TRBD2, 5 bases. This CDR3 comprises 16 residues. From germline, CDR1 is SGHAT and CDR2 FQNNGV. The V end lost 5 bases, the J end lost 1 base, and 17 bases lay between the germline ends. This CDR3 reads CASSRLGSGVQETQYF. CDR3 DNA: TGTGCCAGCAGCCGTTTGGGCAGCGGCGTCCAAGAGACCCAGTACTTC. Supplemented by reference TRBV11-2 and TRBJ2-5, the full variable domain reads EAGVAQSPRYKIIEKRQSVAFWCNPISGHATLYWYQQILGQGPKLLIQFQNNGVVDDSQLPKDRFSAERLKGVDSTLKIQPAKLEDSAVYLCASSRLGSGVQETQYFGPGTRLLVL.

The chain has TRBV10-3 and TRBJ1-2; 8 bases align to TRBD1. CDR3 size: 12 residues. V was pared by 10 bases and J by 4 bases, with 5 bases of the junction left unmatched. Germline assignment: CDR1 ENHRY and CDR2 SYGVKD. The CDR3 sequence is CATGQGRYGYTF. CDR3 bases: TGTGCCACCGGACAGGGCCGCTATGGCTACACCTTC.

The chain couples TRBV7-2 to TRBJ2-7; the D gene is possibly TRBD2 (7 bases). Germline CDR1 reads SGHTA; CDR2 reads FQGNSA. V was pared by 5 bases and J by 3 bases, with 17 bases between. The CDR3 covers 15 residues. The CDR3 DNA follows: TGTGCCAGCAGCCGGTGGGGGGGCGTCGGCTACGAGCAGTACTTC. Translating gives CASSRWGGVGYEQYF.

The rearrangement links TRBV5-5 to TRBJ1-5; D perhaps matches TRBD1 (5 bases). V lost 0 bases, J lost 0 bases, and 13 bases lay in between. Germline V gene lookup returns CDR1 SGHKS and CDR2 YYEKEE (reference sequence). This CDR3 has 17 amino acids. This chain's CDR3 is CASSLAGARTSNQPQHF. Here the CDR3 DNA reads TGTGCCAGCAGCTTGGCTGGGGCAAGGACTAGCAATCAGCCCCAGCATTTT. Full variable domain (missing parts from reference TRBV5-5 and TRBJ1-5): DAGVTQSPTHLIKTRGQQVTLRCSPISGHKSVSWYQQVLGQGPQFIFQYYEKEERGRGNFPDRFSARQFPNYSSELNVNALLLGDSALYLCASSLAGARTSNQPQHFGDGTRLSIL.

The CDR3 is CASSKVGDRPLVAKNIQYF. The DNA of the CDR3 is TGTGCCAGCAGCAAAGTAGGGGACAGGCCCCTAGTAGCCAAAAACATTCAGTACTTC. The rearrangement joins TRBV21-1 to TRBJ2-4; TRBD1 is the table's D call, not checked against the DNA. TRBV21-1 is a recognized pseudogene. The CDR3 totals 19 residues.

This chain joins TRBV3-1 (or the pseudogene TRBV3-2) and TRBJ1-2, with D possibly being TRBD1 (6 bases). This CDR3 region has 13 residues. V lost 4 bases and J lost 4, with 10 bases in between. Germline lookup yields CDR1 LGHDT and CDR2 YNNKEL (reference sequence). The CDR3 sequence: CASSPRGSYGYTF. The CDR3 DNA is TGTGCCAGCAGCCCCAGGGGCAGCTATGGCTACACCTTC.

The chain has TRBV9 and TRBJ1-3; 7 bases agree with TRBD1. The CDR3 loop spans 15 amino acids. J gave up 4 bases and V 2 bases, and 6 bases lay outside the gene matches. Germline CDR1 SGDLS, CDR2 YYNGEE. The CDR3 region is CASSVSTGQGNTIYF. The CDR3 DNA reads as TGTGCCAGCAGCGTCTCGACAGGGCAGGGAAACACCATATATTTT. Supplemented by reference TRBV9 and TRBJ1-3, the full variable domain reads DSGVTQTPKHLITATGQRVTLRCSPRSGDLSVYWYQQSLDQGLQFLIQYYNGEERAKGNILERFSAQQFPDLHSELNLSSLELGDSALYFCASSVSTGQGNTIYFGEGSWLTVV.

This chain joins TRBV3-1 (or the pseudogene TRBV3-2) and TRBJ1-4; D unclear. This CDR3 has 16 residues. Per germline, CDR1 LGHDT and CDR2 YNNKEL (reference sequence). The ends were cut back, 1 base at V and 0 bases at J, with 9 bases in the middle. The CDR3 region is CASSQGPGATNEKLFF. The DNA for the CDR3 is TGTGCCAGCAGCCAAGGACCAGGCGCAACTAATGAAAAACTGTTTTTT.

The chain carries TRBV6-6 and TRBJ1-2; 7 bases line up with TRBD1. The CDR3 runs 15 residues. V shed 6 bases and J 4 bases; nucleotides not matched to a gene: 11. Germline V gives CDR1 MNHNY, CDR2 SVGAGI (reference sequence). This CDR3 is CASSRRQGEGYGYTF. The CDR3 coding sequence is TGTGCCAGCAGCCGTAGACAGGGCGAAGGCTATGGCTACACCTTC.

V usage is TRBV5-6 and J usage is TRBJ2-6; D not certain. The CDR3 has 18 amino acids. The V end was cut by 4 bases, the J end by 0 bases, with 17 bases between. In germline, CDR1 is SGHDT, CDR2 YYEEEE. CDR3 in DNA: TGTGCCAGCAGCCCTACGCAGGCGACATTCTCTGGGGCCAACGTCCTGACTTTC. Its protein product is CASSPTQATFSGANVLTF.

This chain joins TRBV19 and TRBJ2-1, with 10 nucleotides matching TRBD1. Germline-derived CDR1 and CDR2 are LNHDA and SQIVND (reference sequence). The CDR3 contains 14 residues. V shed 7 bases, J shed 7 bases, and the junction held 7 bases outside the gene matches. The CDR3 coding sequence is TGTGCCAGTAACCGGGACAGGGGCGGGAATGAGCAGTTCTTC. Its translation is CASNRDRGGNEQFF.

V usage is TRBV13 and J usage is TRBJ2-3; 7 bases map to TRBD1. Germline lookup yields CDR1 PRHDT and CDR2 FYEKMQ (reference sequence). The trim removed 4 bases at V and 3 bases at J, leaving 4 bases unmatched. This CDR3 region has 14 residues. The CDR3, as DNA: TGTGCCAGCAGCTCCCGGACAGGAACAGATACGCAGTATTTT. This sequence encodes CASSSRTGTDTQYF.

This rearrangement joins TRBV9 to TRBJ2-5; the D gene is possibly TRBD2 (6 bases). The V gene's germline CDR1 is SGDLS and CDR2 YYNGEE. Trimming took off 4 bases at V and 5 bases at J, with 12 bases between the two ends. This CDR3 has 13 amino acids. The chain's CDR3 is CASSPWGVETQYF. In DNA form, the CDR3 reads TGTGCCAGCAGCCCGTGGGGGGTCGAGACCCAGTACTTC.

This rearrangement joins TRBV19 to TRBJ2-7; a weak D match, TRBD2 (6 bases). V gave up 1 base and J gave up 6 bases, with 7 bases separating them. Germline V CDR1 and CDR2: LNHDA, SQIVND (reference sequence). CDR3 length: 12 amino acids. CDR3 nucleotide sequence: TGTGCCAGTAGTATAGGGGAGGCCGAGCAGTACTTC. Translated, it gives CASSIGEAEQYF.

This chain uses TRBV5-1 with TRBJ2-3, with 8 bases matching TRBD2. V lost 5 bases to trimming and J lost 6 bases; unmatched junction nucleotides: 14. Germline V CDR1 and CDR2: SGHRS, YFSETQ. This CDR3 has 16 amino acids. The CDR3 region is CASSYLSGGAMDTQYF. DNA for the CDR3: TGCGCCAGCAGTTACCTATCGGGGGGGGCCATGGATACGCAGTATTTT.

This chain uses TRBV18 with TRBJ1-6; 7 bases are shared with TRBD1. Trimming removed 4 bases from V and 8 bases from J; junction bases left unmatched: 5. This CDR3 has 14 residues. Germline values: CDR1 KGHSH, CDR2 LQKENI. CDR3 coding DNA: TGTGCCAGCTCACAACAGGGGAGGCATTCACCCCTCCACTTT. Translated, it gives CASSQQGRHSPLHF.